Listed here are 18 T cell receptor beta chains from one sample, sequenced in a study of blood T cell repertoires in COVID-19. Measured with immunoSEQ multiplex PCR; TCRdb has only the in-frame clones, and not every one. Of 55,000 to 65,000 clones listed, roughly nine tenths are singletons. The specimen was peripheral blood. These receptors all stem from a human donor in a cohort sampled during active COVID-19.

This clone was seen a few times. V usage is TRBV15 and J usage is TRBJ2-3, with TRBD2 as a possible D gene (6 bases). The CDR3 contains 17 residues. V lost 1 base to trimming and J lost 3 bases, with 17 bases between them. In germline, CDR1 is LNHNV, CDR2 YYDKDF (reference sequence). The CDR3 reads CATSRALSGAGTDTQYF. The CDR3 nucleotides read TGTGCCACCAGCAGAGCCCTTAGCGGAGCAGGAACAGATACGCAGTATTTT.

The gene calls are TRBV6-2 or TRBV6-3 and TRBJ2-7; maybe TRBD2 (5 bases). The CDR3 covers 20 residues. V gave up 5 bases and J gave up 1 base, with 30 bases separating them. Germline loops: CDR1 MNHEY, CDR2 SVGEGT. CDR3 nucleotides: TGTGCCAGCAGTCCCCTCCCTGGACTTAGCGCGAAGGGAGATTCCTACGAGCAGTACTTC. Translated, it gives CASSPLPGLSAKGDSYEQYF.

This chain joins TRBV6-2 or TRBV6-3 and TRBJ2-1, with a tentative D call TRBD1 (6 bases). The CDR3 covers 14 residues. V was shortened by 4 bases and J by 5 bases, with 12 bases between the two germline ends. Germline CDR1 and CDR2: MNHEY and SVGEGT. The CDR3 is CASSWHRVDNEQFF. For the CDR3, the DNA is TGTGCCAGCAGTTGGCACAGGGTAGACAATGAGCAGTTCTTC.

The genes are TRBV3-1 (or the pseudogene TRBV3-2) and TRBJ1-2; D not certain. Germline V lookup: CDR1 LGHDT, CDR2 YNNKEL (reference sequence). V lost 4 bases and J lost 4, with 10 bases in between. The CDR3 is 13 residues long. CDR3 sequence reads: CASSPRVGYGYTF. The CDR3 DNA follows: TGTGCCAGCAGCCCCCGAGTCGGCTATGGCTACACCTTC.

The gene calls are TRBV29-1 and TRBJ1-1; the D gene is possibly TRBD1 (6 bases). This CDR3 has 11 residues. Looked up from germline, CDR1 is SQVTM and CDR2 is ANQGSEA. Trimming left V 6 bases short and J 7 bases short, with 12 bases between. DNA of the CDR3: TGCAGCGTAGGAAAGGGGGATGAAGCTTTCTTT. The encoded protein is CSVGKGDEAFF.

This clone was detected once. The J gene is TRBJ2-1, the V gene TRBV27, with no clear D. The CDR3 consists of 15 residues. V lost 4 bases to trimming and J lost 0 bases, with 10 bases between them. Germline V lookup: CDR1 MNHEY, CDR2 SMNVEV (reference sequence). DNA of the CDR3: TGTGCCAGCAGTTATCGTTCGAGCTCCTACAATGAGCAGTTCTTC. It yields the protein CASSYRSSSYNEQFF.

J is TRBJ1-4 and V is TRBV4-1; 8 nucleotides line up with TRBD1. The CDR3 totals 16 residues. Germline V gives CDR1 MGHRA, CDR2 YSYEKL. J was trimmed by 5 bases and V by 1 base; bases with no gene match: 6. The CDR3 loop reads CASSQGPTGANEKLFF. CDR3 bases: TGCGCCAGCAGCCAAGGGCCGACAGGGGCGAATGAAAAACTGTTTTTT.

The J gene is TRBJ1-2, the V gene TRBV3-1 (or the pseudogene TRBV3-2); D unresolved. V gave up 1 base and J gave up 3 bases, with 12 bases separating them. Germline V lookup: CDR1 LGHDT, CDR2 YNNKEL (reference sequence). The CDR3 has 15 amino acids. DNA for the CDR3: TGTGCCAGCAGCCAAGTCTTTATCCTATACTATGGCTACACCTTC. Residues: CASSQVFILYYGYTF.

The rearrangement links TRBV4-3 to TRBJ2-2; 8 nucleotides match TRBD2. Germline V gives CDR1 LGHNA, CDR2 YSLEER. This CDR3 is built from 17 residues. V dropped 0 bases and J dropped 6; count of bases not matched to a gene: 9. The CDR3 sequence: CASSQEFGSGVPGELFF. DNA for the CDR3: TGCGCCAGCAGCCAAGAATTTGGTAGCGGGGTTCCCGGGGAGCTGTTTTTT.

J is TRBJ2-4 and V is TRBV2, with D hard to call. Trimming cost V 6 bases and J 3 bases, with 6 bases left between them. CDR1 is SNHLY, CDR2 FYNNEI, per germline. The CDR3 covers 12 residues. The CDR3 region is CASSGGKNIQYF. The CDR3 nucleotides are TGTGCCAGCAGCGGCGGCAAAAACATTCAGTACTTC. Full variable domain (outside the CDR3, taken from reference TRBV2 and TRBJ2-4): EPEVTQTPSHQVTQMGQEVILRCVPISNHLYFYWYRQILGQKVEFLVSFYNNEISEKSEIFDDQFSVERPDGSNFTLKIRSTKLEDSAMYFCASSGGKNIQYFGAGTRLSVL.

The CDR3, as DNA: TGTGCCAGCAGTTTCCCGAAGACAGGGGGCACTGAAGCTTTCTTT. This codes for CASSFPKTGGTEAFF. This rearrangement joins TRBV28 to TRBJ1-1; 9 bases fit TRBD1. This CDR3 spans 15 amino acids. J gave up 4 bases and V 3 bases, and 6 bases lay outside the gene matches. The germline CDR1 and CDR2 sequences are MDHEN and SYDVKM. Variable domain in full (rest from reference TRBV28 and TRBJ1-1): DVKVTQSSRYLVKRTGEKVFLECVQDMDHENMFWYRQDPGLGLRLIYFSYDVKMKEKGDIPEGYSVSREKKERFSLILESASTNQTSMYLCASSFPKTGGTEAFFGQGTRLTVV.

V usage is TRBV10-3 and J usage is TRBJ1-1; tentatively, D is TRBD1 (6 bases). The CDR3 covers 13 residues. CDR1 is ENHRY and CDR2 is SYGVKD in the germline V gene. Trimming pared 3 bases from V and 8 bases from J, leaving 13 bases between. The CDR3 bases are TGTGCCATCAGTGAATTGGACAGTACCGAAGCTTTCTTT. This codes for CAISELDSTEAFF.

The chain has TRBV4-3 and TRBJ1-2; the match to TRBD1 covers 7 bases. Germline CDR1 LGHNA, CDR2 YSLEER. The CDR3 length is 13 residues. The trim removed 2 bases at V and 8 bases at J, leaving 5 bases unmatched. The CDR3 region is CASSQTGVGGYTF. The CDR3 DNA reads TGCGCCAGCAGCCAAACAGGGGTTGGAGGCTACACCTTC.

The chain employs TRBV7-9 and TRBJ1-1; 7 nucleotides agree with TRBD1. J was trimmed by 8 bases and V by 2 bases; bases with no gene match: 11. Germline V gives CDR1 SEHNR, CDR2 FQNEAQ (reference sequence). This CDR3 comprises 15 residues. CDR3 sequence (DNA): TGTGCCAGCAGCTTATCTTCAGCAGGGGGTGGCGAAGCTTTCTTT. This translates into CASSLSSAGGGEAFF.

The CDR3, as DNA: TGTGCCAGCAGCTTAGGACAGGGGGCTCAGCCCCAGCATTTT. It codes for CASSLGQGAQPQHF. The V call is TRBV7-9, the J call TRBJ1-5; 10 bases agree with TRBD1. Losses at the gene ends were 1 base for V and 6 bases for J; bases not matched to a gene: 0. CDR3 length: 14 amino acids. Looked up from germline, CDR1 is SEHNR and CDR2 is FQNEAQ (reference sequence).

The J gene is TRBJ2-2, the V gene TRBV11-2, with TRBD2 matching 8 bases. Germline V gene sequence: CDR1 SGHAT, CDR2 FQNNGV. Trimming took 5 bases from V and 5 from J; bases not matched to a gene: 7. The CDR3 runs 15 residues. CDR3 in amino acids: CASSTPGLVTGELFF. The CDR3 nucleotides read TGTGCCAGCAGCACCCCGGGACTAGTAACCGGGGAGCTGTTTTTT.

The chain carries TRBV19 and TRBJ2-3, with D hard to call. This CDR3 region has 14 residues. Germline CDR1 is LNHDA and CDR2 is SQIVND (reference sequence). Trimming removed 5 bases at V and 1 base at J, with 10 bases between. CDR3 in DNA: TGTGCCAGTAGTGCCCGCGGTCGCACAGATACGCAGTATTTT. As protein: CASSARGRTDTQYF.

The chain recombines TRBV29-1 with TRBJ1-2; 9 bases are a match to TRBD1. V shed 3 bases and J 8 bases; nucleotides not matched to a gene: 13. Germline V lookup: CDR1 SQVTM, CDR2 ANQGSEA. The CDR3 has 15 amino acids. CDR3 nucleotides: TGCAGCGTTGACCGGGACAGGGTGAGGTCTGGAGGCTACACCTTC. Translation gives CSVDRDRVRSGGYTF.